The clone carrying this TCR beta chain has a count of ten or more. What it recognizes is unknown. The data are from a study of T cell repertoires in cytomegalovirus infection. Study in general: An indication of both CMV infection and matching HLA type came from public TCR beta signatures. Broader study findings: The ex vivo response was dominated by HLA-C-restricted CMV-specific TCR beta clonotypes.

V was pared by 5 bases and J by 4 bases, with 8 bases of the junction left unmatched. The CDR3 has 16 amino acids. MiXCR, run by TCRdb on the reads, gives a single entry per CDR3 protein. The sample contains approximately 250,000 distinct CDR3 sequences, roughly 10% of which appear only once. The sequenced sample consisted of PBMCs. The clonotype comes from a human donor in good health (CMV status not recorded). Some clones in this sample may be carry-over from other donors' samples. The V call is TRBV12-3 or TRBV12-4, the J call TRBJ2-4; 10 nucleotides align to TRBD1. CDR3 protein: CASSKTGGNGKNIQYF. In nucleotides, the CDR3 is TGTGCCAGCAGTAAGACAGGGGGCAATGGGAAAAACATTCAGTACTTC.